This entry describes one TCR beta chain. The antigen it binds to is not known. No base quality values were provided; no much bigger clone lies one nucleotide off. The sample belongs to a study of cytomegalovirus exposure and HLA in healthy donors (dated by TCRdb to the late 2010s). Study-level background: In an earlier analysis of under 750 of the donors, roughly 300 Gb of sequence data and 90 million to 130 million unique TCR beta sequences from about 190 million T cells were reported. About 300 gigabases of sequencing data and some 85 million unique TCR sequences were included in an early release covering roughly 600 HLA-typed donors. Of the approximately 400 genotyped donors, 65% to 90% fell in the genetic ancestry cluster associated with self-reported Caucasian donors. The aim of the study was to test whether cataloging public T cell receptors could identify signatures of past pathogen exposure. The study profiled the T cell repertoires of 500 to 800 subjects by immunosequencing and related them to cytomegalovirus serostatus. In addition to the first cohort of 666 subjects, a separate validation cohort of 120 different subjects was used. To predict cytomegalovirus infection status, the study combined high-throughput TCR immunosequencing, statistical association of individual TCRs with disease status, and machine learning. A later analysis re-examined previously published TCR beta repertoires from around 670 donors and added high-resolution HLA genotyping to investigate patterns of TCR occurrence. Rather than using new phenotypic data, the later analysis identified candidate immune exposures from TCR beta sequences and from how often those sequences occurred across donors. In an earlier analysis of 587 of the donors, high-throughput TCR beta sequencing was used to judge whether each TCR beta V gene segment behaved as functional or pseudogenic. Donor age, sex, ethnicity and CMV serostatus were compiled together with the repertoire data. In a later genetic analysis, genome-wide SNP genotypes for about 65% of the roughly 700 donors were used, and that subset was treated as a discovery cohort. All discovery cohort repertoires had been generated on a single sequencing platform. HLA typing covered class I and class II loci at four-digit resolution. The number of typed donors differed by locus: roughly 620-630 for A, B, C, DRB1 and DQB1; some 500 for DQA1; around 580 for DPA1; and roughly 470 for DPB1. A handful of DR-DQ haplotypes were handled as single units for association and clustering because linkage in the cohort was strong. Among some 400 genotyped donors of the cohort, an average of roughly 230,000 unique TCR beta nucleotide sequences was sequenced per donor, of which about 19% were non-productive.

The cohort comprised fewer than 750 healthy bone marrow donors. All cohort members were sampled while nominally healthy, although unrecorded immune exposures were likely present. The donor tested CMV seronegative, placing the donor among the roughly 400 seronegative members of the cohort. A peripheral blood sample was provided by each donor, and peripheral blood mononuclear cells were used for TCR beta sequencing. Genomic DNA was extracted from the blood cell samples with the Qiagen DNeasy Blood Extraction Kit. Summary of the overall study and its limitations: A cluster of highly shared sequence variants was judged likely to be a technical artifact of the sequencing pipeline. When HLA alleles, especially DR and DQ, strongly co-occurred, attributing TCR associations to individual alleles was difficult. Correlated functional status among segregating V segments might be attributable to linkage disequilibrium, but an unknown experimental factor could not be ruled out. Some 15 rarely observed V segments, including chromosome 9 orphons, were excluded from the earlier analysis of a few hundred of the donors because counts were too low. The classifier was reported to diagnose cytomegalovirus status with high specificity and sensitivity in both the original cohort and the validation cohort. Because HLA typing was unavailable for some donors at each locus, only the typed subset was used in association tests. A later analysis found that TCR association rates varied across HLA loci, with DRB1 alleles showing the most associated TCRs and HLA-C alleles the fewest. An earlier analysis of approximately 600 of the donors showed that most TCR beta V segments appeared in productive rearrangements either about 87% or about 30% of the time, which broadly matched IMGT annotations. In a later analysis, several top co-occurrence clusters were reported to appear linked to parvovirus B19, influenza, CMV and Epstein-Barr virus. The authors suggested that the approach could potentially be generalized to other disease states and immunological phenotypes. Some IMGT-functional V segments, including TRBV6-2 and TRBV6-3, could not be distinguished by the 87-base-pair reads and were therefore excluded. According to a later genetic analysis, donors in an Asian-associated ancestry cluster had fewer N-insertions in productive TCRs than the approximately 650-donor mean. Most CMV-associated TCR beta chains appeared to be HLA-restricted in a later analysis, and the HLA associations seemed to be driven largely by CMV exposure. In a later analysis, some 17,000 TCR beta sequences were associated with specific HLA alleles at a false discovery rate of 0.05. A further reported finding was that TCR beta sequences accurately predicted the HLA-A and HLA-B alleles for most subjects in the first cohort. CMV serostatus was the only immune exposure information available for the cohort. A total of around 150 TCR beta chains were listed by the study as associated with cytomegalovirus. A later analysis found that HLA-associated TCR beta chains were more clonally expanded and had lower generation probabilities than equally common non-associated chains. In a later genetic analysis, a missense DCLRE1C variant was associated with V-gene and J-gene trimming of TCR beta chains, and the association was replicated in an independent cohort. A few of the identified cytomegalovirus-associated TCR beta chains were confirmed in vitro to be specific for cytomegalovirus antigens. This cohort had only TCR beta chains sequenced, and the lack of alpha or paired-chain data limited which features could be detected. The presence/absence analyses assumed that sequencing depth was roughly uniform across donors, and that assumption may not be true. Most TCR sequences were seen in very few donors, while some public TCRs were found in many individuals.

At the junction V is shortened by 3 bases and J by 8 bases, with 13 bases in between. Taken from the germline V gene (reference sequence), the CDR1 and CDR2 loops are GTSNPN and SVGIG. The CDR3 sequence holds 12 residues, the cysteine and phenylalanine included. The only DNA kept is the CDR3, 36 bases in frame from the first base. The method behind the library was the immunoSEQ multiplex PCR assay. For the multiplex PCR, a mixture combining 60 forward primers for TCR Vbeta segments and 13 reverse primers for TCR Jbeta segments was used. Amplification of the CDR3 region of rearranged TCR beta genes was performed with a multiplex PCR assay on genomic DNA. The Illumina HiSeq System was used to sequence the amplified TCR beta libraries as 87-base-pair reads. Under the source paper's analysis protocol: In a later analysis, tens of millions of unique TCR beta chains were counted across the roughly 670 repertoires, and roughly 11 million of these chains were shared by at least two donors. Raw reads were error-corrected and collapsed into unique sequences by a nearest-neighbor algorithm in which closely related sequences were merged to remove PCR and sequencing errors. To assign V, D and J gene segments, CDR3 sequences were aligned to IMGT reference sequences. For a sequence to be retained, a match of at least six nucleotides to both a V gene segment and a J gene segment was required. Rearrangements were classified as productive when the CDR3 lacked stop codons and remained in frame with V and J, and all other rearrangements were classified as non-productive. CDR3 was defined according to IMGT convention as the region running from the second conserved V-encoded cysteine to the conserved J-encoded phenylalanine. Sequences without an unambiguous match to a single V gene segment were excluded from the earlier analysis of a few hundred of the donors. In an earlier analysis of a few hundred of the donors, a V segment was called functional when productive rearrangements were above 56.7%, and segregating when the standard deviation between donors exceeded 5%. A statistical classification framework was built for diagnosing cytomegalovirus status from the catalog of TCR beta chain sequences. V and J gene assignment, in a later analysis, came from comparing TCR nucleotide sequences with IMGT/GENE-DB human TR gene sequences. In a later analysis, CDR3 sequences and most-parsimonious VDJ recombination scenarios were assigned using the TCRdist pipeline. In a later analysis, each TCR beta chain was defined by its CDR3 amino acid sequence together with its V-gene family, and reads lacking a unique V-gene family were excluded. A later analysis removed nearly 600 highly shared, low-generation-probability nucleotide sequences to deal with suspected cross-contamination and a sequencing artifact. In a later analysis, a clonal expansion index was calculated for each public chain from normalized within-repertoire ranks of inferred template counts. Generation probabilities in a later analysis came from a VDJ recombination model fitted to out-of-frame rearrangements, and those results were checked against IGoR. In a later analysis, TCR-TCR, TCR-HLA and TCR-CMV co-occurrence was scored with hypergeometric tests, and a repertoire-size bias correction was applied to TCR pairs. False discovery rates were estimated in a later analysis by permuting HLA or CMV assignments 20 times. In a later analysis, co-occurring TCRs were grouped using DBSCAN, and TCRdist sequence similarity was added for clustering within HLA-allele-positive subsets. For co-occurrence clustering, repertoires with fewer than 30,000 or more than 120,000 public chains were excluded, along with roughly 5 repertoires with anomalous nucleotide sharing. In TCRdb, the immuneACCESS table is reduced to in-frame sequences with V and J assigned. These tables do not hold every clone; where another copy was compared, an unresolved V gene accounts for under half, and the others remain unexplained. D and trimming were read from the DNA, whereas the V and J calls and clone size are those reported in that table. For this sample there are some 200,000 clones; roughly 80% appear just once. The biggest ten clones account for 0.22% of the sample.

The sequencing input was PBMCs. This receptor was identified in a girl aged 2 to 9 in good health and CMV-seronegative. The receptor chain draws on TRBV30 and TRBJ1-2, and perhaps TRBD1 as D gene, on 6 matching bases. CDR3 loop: CAWRGASGGYTF. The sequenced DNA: TGTGCCTGGAGGGGGGCCTCTGGGGGCTACACCTTC.